The clone carrying this T cell receptor (beta chain) showed up just a few times. These data are taken from a study of early T cells in non-severe SARS-CoV-2 infection. Study in general: Bulk RNA from unsorted whole blood was sequenced; chains were unpaired.

The CDR3 contains 15 residues. Germline CDR1 reads DFQATT; CDR2 reads SNEGSKA (reference sequence). The J segment lost 5 bases and the V segment lost 0 bases, leaving 3 bases of the junction unmatched. Unique molecular identifiers (one per individual cDNA molecule) were attached. MiXCR, applied by TCRdb to the 5' RACE reads, yields one record per CDR3 protein. The sample holds fewer than 120,000 distinct CDR3 sequences, roughly an eighth seen once. The TCR originated in an adult who was a healthcare worker with PCR-confirmed SARS-CoV-2 infection or an uninfected control (not recorded which). Sequences were derived from whole blood, sampled at baseline. The rearrangement uses TRBV20-1 and TRBJ2-1; 11 bases line up with TRBD2. CDR3 sequence reads: CSARDRLAGHNEQFF. The DNA of the CDR3 is TGCAGTGCTAGAGATCGACTAGCGGGGCACAATGAGCAGTTCTTC.